This TCR beta chain was recorded in a study of T cells in Graves' hyperthyroidism and ophthalmopathy. Whole-study findings and limits: Most expanded thyroid clonotypes above 0.001 recurred in blood.

V lost 2 bases, J lost 6 bases, and 14 bases lay in between. The CDR3 contains 15 residues. Germline lookup yields CDR1 SNHLY and CDR2 FYNNEI. This clonotype occurred many times. Its target is unknown. Amplification of TCR beta CDR3 regions was performed using RNA transcripts as template. The TCR CDR3 was amplified in a first-round RT-PCR using the HTBI primer set. Each CDR3 protein is one row after TCRdb ran MiXCR on the multiplex PCR reads. The table shows 540,000 or so distinct CDR3 sequences, with 15% to 18% occurring only once. The rearrangement uses TRBV2 and TRBJ1-5; D gene unclear. The sequencing sample was made of blood. The origin of this receptor is a woman in her twenties or thirties with Graves' hyperthyroidism. The CDR3 nucleotides read TGTGCCAGCAGTGAACACAAAGGCGAATCTCAGCCCCAGCATTTT. The encoded protein is CASSEHKGESQPQHF. The entire variable domain, with the rest obtained from reference TRBV2 and TRBJ1-5, is as follows: EPEVTQTPSHQVTQMGQEVILRCVPISNHLYFYWYRQILGQKVEFLVSFYNNEISEKSEIFDDQFSVERPDGSNFTLKIRSTKLEDSAMYFCASSEHKGESQPQHFGDGTRLSIL.